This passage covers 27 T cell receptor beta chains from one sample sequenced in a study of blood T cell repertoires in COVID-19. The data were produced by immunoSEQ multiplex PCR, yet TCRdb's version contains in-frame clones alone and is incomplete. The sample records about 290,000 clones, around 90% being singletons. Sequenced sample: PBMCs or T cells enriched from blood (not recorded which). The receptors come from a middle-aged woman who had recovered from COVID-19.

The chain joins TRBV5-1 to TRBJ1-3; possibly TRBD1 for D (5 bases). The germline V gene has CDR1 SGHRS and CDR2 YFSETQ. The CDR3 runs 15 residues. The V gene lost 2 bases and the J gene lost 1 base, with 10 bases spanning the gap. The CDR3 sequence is CASSFAGQSGNTIYF. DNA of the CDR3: TGCGCCAGCAGCTTTGCAGGGCAGTCTGGAAACACCATATATTTT.

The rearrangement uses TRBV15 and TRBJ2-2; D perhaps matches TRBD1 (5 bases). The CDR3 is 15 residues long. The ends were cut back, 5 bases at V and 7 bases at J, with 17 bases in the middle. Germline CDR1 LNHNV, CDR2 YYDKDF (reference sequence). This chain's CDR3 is CATSQPAGFDGELFF. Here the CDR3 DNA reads TGTGCCACCAGCCAACCGGCAGGGTTTGACGGGGAGCTGTTTTTT.

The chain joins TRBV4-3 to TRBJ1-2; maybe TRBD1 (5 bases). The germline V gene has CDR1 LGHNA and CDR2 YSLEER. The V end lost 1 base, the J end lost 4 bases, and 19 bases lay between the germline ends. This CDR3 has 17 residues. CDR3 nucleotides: TGCGCCAGCAGCCAAGGGGCAGGGTCACCTTTTTCCTATGGCTACACCTTC. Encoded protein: CASSQGAGSPFSYGYTF.

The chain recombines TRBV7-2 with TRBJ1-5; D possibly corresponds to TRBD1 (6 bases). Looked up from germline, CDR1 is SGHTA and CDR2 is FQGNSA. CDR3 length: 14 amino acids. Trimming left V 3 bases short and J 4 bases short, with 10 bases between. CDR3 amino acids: CASSFSGANQPQHF. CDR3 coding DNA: TGTGCCAGCAGCTTCTCAGGGGCGAATCAGCCCCAGCATTTT.

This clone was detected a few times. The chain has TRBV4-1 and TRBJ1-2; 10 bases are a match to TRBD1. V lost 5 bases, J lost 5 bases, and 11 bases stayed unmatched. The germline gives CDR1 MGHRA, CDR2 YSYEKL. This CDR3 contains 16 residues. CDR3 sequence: CASSARDRGLPYGYTF. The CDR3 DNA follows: TGCGCCAGCAGCGCCCGGGACAGGGGCCTTCCTTATGGCTACACCTTC.

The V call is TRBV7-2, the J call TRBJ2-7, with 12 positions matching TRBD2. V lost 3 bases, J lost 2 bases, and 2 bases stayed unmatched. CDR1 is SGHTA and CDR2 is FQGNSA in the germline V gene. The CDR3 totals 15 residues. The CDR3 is CASSFTSGGPYEQYF. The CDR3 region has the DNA TGTGCCAGCAGCTTCACTAGCGGGGGGCCCTACGAGCAGTACTTC.

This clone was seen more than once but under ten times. CDR3 in DNA: TGTGCCAGCAGTGACGGAGAGTACAATGAGCAGTTCTTC. It codes for CASSDGEYNEQFF. V and J are TRBV6-4 and TRBJ2-1, with D uncertain. The CDR3 has 13 residues. Germline assignment: CDR1 MRHNA and CDR2 SNTAGT. Deletions cut 2 bases from V and 4 bases from J, with 6 bases between.

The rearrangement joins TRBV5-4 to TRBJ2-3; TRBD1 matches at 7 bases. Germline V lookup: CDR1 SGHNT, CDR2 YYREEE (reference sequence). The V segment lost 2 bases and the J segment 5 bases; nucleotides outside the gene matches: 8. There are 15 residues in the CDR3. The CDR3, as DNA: TGTGCCAGCAGCTTACCGACAGGGTCAGGAGATACGCAGTATTTT. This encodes CASSLPTGSGDTQYF.

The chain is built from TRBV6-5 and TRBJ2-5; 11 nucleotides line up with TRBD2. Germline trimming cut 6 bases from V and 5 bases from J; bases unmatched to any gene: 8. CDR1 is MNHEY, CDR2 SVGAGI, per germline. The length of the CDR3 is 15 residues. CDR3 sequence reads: CASSSTSGGPETQYF. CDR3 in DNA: TGTGCCAGCAGCTCTACTAGCGGGGGCCCGGAGACCCAGTACTTC.

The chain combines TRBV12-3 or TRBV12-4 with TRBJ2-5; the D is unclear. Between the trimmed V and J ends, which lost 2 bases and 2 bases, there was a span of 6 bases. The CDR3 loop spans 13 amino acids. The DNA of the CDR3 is TGTGCCAGCAGTTTAAATCAGCAAGAGACCCAGTACTTC. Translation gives CASSLNQQETQYF.

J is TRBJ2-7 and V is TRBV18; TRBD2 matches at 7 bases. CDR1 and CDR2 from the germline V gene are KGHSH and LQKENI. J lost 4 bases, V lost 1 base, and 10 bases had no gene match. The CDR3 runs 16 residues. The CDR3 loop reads CASSPLQGSGSYEQYF. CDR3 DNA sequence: TGTGCCAGCTCACCACTCCAGGGTAGCGGGTCTTACGAGCAGTACTTC. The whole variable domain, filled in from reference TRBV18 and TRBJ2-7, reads NAGVMQNPRHLVRRRGQEARLRCSPMKGHSHVYWYRQLPEEGLKFMVYLQKENIIDESGMPKERFSAEFPKEGPSILRIQQVVRGDSAAYFCASSPLQGSGSYEQYFGPGTRLTVT.

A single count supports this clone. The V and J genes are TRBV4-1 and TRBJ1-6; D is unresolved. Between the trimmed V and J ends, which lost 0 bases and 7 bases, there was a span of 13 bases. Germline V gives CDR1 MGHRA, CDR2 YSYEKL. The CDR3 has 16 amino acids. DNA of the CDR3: TGCGCCAGCAGCCAAGAGGTAGGGAGAACGAATTCACCCCTCCACTTT. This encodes CASSQEVGRTNSPLHF.

Here the CDR3 DNA reads TGTGCCAGCAGCCCGGTGGCGGGGGCCTCCTACAATGAGCAGTTCTTC. Its protein product is CASSPVAGASYNEQFF. The chain employs TRBV7-2 and TRBJ2-1; a possible D gene is TRBD2 (7 bases). V lost 5 bases to trimming and J lost 0 bases, with 14 bases between them. The CDR3 has 16 amino acids. Per the germline V gene, CDR1 is SGHTA and CDR2 is FQGNSA.

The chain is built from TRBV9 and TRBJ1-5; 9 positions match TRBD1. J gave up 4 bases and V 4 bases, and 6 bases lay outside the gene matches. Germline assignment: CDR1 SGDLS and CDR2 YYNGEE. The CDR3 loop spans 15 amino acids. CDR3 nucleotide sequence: TGTGCCAGCAGCTGGGGGACAGGGCCGAATCAGCCCCAGCATTTT. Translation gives CASSWGTGPNQPQHF.

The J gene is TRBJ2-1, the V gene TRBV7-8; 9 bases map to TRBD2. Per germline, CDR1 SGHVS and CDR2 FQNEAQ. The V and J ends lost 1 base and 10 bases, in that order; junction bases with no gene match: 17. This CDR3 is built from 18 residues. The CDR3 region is CASSLVAKREVAYREQFF. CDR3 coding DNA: TGTGCCAGCAGCTTAGTGGCCAAGCGGGAGGTCGCCTACCGCGAGCAGTTCTTC. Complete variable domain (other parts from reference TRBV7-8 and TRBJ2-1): GAGVSQSPRYKVAKRGQDVALRCDPISGHVSLFWYQQALGQGPEFLTYFQNEAQLDKSGLPSDRFFAERPEGSVSTLKIQRTQQEDSAVYLCASSLVAKREVAYREQFFGPGTRLTVL.

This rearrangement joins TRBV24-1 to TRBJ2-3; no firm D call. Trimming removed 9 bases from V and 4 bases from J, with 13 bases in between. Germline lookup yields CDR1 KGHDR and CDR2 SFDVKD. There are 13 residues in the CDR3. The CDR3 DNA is TGTGCCACCGCCGACGGGTTGGCAGATACGCAGTATTTT. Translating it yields CATADGLADTQYF.

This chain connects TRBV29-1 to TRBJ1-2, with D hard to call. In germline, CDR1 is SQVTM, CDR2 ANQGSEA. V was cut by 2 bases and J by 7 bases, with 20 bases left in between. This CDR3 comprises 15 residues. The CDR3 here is CSVERLSTSEGGYTF. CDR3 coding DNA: TGCAGCGTTGAACGCCTCTCTACCTCGGAGGGTGGCTACACCTTC.

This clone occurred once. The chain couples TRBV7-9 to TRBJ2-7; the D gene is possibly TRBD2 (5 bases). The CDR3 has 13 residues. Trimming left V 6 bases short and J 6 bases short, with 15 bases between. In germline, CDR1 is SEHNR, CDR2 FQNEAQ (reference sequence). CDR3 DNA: TGTGCCAGCAGGCCCACCCGGGGTTCCGAGCAGTACTTC. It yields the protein CASRPTRGSEQYF.

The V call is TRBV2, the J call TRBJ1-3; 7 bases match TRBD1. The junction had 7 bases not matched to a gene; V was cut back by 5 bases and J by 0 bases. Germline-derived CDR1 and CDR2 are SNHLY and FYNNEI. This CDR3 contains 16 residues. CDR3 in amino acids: CASSSGQMISGNTIYF. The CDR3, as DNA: TGTGCCAGCAGTTCGGGACAGATGATCTCTGGAAACACCATATATTTT.

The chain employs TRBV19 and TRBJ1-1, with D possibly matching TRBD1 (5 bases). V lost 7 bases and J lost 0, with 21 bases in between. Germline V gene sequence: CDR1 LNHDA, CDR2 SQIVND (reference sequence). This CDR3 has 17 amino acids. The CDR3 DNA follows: TGTGCCAGTACCTTGGACACTTCCCGTCGATTGAACACTGAAGCTTTCTTT. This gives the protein CASTLDTSRRLNTEAFF.

The CDR3 nucleotides read TGTGCCTCGTGGGCACCGTTGGATTATGGCTACACCTTC. Its translation is CASWAPLDYGYTF. V usage is TRBV30 and J usage is TRBJ1-2; D is unresolved. CDR1 and CDR2 (germline): GTSNPN, SVGIG (reference sequence). The CDR3 sequence is 13 residues long. Between the trimmed V and J ends, which lost 7 bases and 5 bases, there was a span of 17 bases.

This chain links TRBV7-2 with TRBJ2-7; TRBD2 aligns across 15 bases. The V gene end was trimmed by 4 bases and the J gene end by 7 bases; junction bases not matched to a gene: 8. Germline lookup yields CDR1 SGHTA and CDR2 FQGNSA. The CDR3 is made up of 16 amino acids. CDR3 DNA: TGTGCCAGCAGCTCCCCCGGACTAGCGGGAGGGTATGAGCAGTACTTC. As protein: CASSSPGLAGGYEQYF.

Here the CDR3 reads CASSSTGGRSYGYTF. Written as DNA, the CDR3 is TGCGCCAGCAGCTCGACAGGGGGACGTTCCTATGGCTACACCTTC. The chain employs TRBV5-1 and TRBJ1-2; 9 bases fit TRBD1. This CDR3 has 15 amino acids. V lost 3 bases to trimming and J lost 4 bases; unmatched junction nucleotides: 7. Germline loops: CDR1 SGHRS, CDR2 YFSETQ.

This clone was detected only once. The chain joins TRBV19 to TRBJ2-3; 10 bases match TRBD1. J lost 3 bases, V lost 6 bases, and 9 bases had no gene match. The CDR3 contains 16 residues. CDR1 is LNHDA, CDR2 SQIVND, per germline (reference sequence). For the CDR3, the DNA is TGTGCCAGTAGAAACCGGGACAGGGGAGGAACAGATACGCAGTATTTT. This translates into CASRNRDRGGTDTQYF.

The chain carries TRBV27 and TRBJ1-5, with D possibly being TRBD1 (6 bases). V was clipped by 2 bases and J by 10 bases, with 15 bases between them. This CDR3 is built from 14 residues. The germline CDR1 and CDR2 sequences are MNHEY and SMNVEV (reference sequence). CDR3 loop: CASSLRDNDQPQHF. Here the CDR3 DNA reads TGTGCCAGCAGTTTAAGGGACAACGACCAACCCCAGCATTTT.

The CDR3 nucleotides read TGTGCCAGCAGCCGATTACCGGGACTAGCGGGGGCGTCCTACGAGCAGTACTTC. This translates into CASSRLPGLAGASYEQYF. The chain has TRBV4-2 and TRBJ2-7; 14 nucleotides line up with TRBD2. The germline gives CDR1 LGHNA, CDR2 YNFKEQ. This CDR3 has 18 amino acids. Trimming removed 4 bases from V and 1 base from J; junction bases left unmatched: 9.

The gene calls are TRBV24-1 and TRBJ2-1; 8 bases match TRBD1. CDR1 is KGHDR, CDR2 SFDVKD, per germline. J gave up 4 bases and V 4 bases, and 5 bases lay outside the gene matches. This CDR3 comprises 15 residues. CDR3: CATSESGTGYNEQFF. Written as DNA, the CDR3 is TGTGCCACCAGTGAGTCCGGGACAGGTTACAATGAGCAGTTCTTC.